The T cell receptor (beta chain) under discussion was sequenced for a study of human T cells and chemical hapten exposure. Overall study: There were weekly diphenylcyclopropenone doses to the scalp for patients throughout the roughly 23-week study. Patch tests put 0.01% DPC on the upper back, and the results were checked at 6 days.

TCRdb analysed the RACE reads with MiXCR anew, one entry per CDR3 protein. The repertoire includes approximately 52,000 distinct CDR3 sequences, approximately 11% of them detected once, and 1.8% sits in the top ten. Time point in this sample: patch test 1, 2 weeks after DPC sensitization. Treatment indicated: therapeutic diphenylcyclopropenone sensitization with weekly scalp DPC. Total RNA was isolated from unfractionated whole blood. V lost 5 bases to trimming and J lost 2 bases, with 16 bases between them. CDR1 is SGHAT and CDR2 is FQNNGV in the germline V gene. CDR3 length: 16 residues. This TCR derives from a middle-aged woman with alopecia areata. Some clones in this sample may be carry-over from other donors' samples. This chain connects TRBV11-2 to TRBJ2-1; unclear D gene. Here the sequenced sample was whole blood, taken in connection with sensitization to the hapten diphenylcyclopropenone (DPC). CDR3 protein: CASSPPKDPTYNEQFF. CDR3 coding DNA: TGTGCCAGCAGCCCCCCTAAAGACCCTACCTACAATGAGCAGTTCTTC. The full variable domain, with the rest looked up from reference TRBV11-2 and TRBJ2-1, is EAGVAQSPRYKIIEKRQSVAFWCNPISGHATLYWYQQILGQGPKLLIQFQNNGVVDDSQLPKDRFSAERLKGVDSTLKIQPAKLEDSAVYLCASSPPKDPTYNEQFFGPGTRLTVL.